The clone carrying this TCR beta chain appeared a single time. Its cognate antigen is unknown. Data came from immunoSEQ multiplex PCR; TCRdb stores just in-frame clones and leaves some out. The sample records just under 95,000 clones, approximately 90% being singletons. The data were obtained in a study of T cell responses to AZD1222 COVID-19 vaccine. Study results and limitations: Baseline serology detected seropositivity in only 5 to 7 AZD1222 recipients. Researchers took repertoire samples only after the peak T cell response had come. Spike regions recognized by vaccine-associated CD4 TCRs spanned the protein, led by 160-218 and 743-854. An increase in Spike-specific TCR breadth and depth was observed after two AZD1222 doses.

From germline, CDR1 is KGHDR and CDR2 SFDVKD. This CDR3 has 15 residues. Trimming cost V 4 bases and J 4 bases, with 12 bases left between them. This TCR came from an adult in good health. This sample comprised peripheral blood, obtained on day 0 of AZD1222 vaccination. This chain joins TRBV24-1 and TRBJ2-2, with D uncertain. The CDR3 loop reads CATSDPTETTGELFF. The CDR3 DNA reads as TGTGCCACCAGTGACCCAACAGAGACCACCGGGGAGCTGTTTTTT.